The rows below give T cell receptor beta chains drawn from one sample of a study of vaccination and CD4 T cells after COVID-19. MiXCR, applied by TCRdb to the PCR reads, yields one record per CDR3 protein. Of 8,000 or so distinct CDR3 sequences detected, roughly 32% appear once; the ten largest clones hold about 13%. No antigens are known for them. Material: CD4+ T cells from blood, cultured in vitro. The receptors stem from a human donor in good health. Both conserved end residues are trimmed from each CDR3. The order of the fields is V gene, clone size, J gene, CDR3 protein. Clone sizes are given selectively: once, few, many, or a class where the clone is expanded.

TRBV7-3,few,TRBJ2-7,ASSLSAGSYEQY
TRBV7-2,NA,TRBJ2-5,ASSLTMGRTSAETQY
TRBV6-4,NA,TRBJ1-2,ASSDSGDLGGYT
TRBV6-1,NA,TRBJ1-2,ASSRGQGAVGYT
TRBV29-1,NA,TRBJ2-7,SVAGTGRQEQY
TRBV25-1,NA,TRBJ2-7,ASSEQGGQGDSYEQY
TRBV15,NA,TRBJ2-3,ATSEGLTTDTQY
TRBV7-3,NA,TRBJ2-1,ASQAGGEQF
TRBV28,NA,TRBJ2-6,ASSATGPGANVLT
TRBV9,NA,TRBJ1-6,ASSTDLGLPLH
TRBV20-1,few,TRBJ1-3,SATSTGSSGNTIY
TRBV5-4,NA,TRBJ2-3,ASTEGWGDTQY
TRBV2,NA,TRBJ1-2,ASSLLTEGAQGGYT